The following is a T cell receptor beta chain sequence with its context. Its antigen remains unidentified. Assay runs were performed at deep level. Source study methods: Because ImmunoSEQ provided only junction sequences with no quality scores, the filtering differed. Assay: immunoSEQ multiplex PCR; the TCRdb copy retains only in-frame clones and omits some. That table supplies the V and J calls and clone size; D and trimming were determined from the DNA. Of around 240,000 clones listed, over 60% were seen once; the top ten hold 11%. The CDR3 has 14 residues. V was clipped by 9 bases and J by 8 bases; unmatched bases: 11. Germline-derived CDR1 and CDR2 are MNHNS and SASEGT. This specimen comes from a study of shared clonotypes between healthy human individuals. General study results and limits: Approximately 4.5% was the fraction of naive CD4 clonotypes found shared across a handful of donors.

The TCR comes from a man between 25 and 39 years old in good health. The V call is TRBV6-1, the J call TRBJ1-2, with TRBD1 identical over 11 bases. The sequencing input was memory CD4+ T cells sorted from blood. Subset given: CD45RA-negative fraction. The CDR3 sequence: CARVPGQGVGGYTF. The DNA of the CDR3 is TGTGCCAGGGTCCCGGGACAGGGGGTGGGAGGCTACACCTTC.